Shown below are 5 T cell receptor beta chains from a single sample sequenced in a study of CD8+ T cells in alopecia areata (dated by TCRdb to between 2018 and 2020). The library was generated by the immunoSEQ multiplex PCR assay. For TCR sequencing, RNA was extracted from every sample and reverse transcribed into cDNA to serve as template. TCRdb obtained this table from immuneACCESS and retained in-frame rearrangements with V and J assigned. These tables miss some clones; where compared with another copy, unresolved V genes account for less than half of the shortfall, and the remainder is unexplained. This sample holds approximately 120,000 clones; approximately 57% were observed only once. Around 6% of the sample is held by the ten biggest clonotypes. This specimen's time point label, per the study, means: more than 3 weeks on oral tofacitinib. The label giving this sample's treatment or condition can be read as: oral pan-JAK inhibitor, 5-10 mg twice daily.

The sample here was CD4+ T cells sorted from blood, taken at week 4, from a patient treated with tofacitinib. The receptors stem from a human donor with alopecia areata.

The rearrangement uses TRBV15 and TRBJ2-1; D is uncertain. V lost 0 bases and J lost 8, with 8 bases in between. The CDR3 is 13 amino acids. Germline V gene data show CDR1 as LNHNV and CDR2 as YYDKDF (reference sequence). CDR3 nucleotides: TGTGCCACCAGCAGAGATCATGAGTATGAGCAGTTCTTC. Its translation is CATSRDHEYEQFF.

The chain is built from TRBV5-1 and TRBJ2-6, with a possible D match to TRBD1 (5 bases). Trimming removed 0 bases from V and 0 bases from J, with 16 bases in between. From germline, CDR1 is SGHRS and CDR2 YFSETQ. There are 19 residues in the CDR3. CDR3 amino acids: CASSLEGRTTSSGANVLTF. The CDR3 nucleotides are TGCGCCAGCAGCTTGGAGGGCAGGACAACCTCCTCTGGGGCCAACGTCCTGACTTTC.

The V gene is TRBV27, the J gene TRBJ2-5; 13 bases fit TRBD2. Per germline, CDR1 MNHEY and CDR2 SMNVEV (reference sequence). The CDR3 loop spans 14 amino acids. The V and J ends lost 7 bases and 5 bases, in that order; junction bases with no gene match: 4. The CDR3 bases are TGTGCCAGCAATCAGGGACTAGCGGGGGAGACCCAGTACTTC. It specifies CASNQGLAGETQYF.

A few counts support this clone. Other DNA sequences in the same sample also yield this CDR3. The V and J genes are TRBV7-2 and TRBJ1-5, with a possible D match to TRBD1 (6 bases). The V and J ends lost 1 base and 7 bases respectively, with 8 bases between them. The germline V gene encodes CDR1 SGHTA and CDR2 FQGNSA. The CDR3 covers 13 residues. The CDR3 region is CASSLDREQPQHF. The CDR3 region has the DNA TGTGCCAGCAGCTTAGACAGGGAGCAGCCCCAGCATTTT.

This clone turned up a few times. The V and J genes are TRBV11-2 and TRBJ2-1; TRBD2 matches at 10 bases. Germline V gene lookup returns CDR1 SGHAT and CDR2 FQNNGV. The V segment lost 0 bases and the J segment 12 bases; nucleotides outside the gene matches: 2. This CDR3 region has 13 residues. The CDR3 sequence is CASSLEVAGGQFF. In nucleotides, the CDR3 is TGTGCCAGCAGCTTAGAAGTAGCGGGGGGGCAGTTCTTC. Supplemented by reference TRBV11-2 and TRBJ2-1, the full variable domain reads EAGVAQSPRYKIIEKRQSVAFWCNPISGHATLYWYQQILGQGPKLLIQFQNNGVVDDSQLPKDRFSAERLKGVDSTLKIQPAKLEDSAVYLCASSLEVAGGQFFGPGTRLTVL.